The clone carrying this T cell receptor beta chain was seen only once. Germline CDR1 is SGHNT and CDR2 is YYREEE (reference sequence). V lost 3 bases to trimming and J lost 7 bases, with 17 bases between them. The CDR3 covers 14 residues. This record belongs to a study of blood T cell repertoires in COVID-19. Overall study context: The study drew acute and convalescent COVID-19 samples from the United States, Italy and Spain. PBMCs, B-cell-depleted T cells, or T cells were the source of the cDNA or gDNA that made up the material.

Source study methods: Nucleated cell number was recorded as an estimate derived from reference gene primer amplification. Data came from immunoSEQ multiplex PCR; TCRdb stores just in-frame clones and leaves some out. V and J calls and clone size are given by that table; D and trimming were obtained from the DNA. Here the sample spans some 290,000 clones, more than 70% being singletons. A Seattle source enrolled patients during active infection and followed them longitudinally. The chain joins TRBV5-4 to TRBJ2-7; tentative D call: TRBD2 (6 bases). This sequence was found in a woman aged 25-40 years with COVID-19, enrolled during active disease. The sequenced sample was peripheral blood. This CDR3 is CASSSGTRGWEQYF. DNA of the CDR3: TGTGCCAGCAGCTCAGGAACCCGGGGGTGGGAGCAGTACTTC.